The 30 T cell receptor beta chains below all came from one sample that was sequenced in a study of T cell repertoires in cytomegalovirus infection. TCRdb re-called the reads with MiXCR, one entry per CDR3 protein. The sample lists about 900,000 distinct CDR3 sequences; 30% to 40% were seen once. What these receptors recognize is not known. The sequencing here drew on cultured CD8+ T cells from PBMCs, taken from culture after CMV antigen stimulation. The receptors were sampled from a human donor in good health (CMV status not recorded). Some clones in this sample may be carry-over from other donors' samples.

The chain employs TRBV12-3 or TRBV12-4 and TRBJ1-5; D remains unclear. The CDR3 contains 15 residues. Trimming removed 5 bases at V and 5 bases at J, with 16 bases between. CDR3 nucleotide sequence: TGTGCCAGCAGTGACAACTTAGACCTCTATCAGCCCCAGCATTTT. Residues: CASSDNLDLYQPQHF.

The chain recombines TRBV12-3 or TRBV12-4 with TRBJ1-1, with a possible D match to TRBD1 (5 bases). V lost 6 bases and J lost 0, with 20 bases in between. The CDR3 runs to 17 residues. CDR3: CASSRIPGGRLNTEAFF. CDR3 in DNA: TGTGCCAGCAGCCGCATACCCGGGGGACGGTTGAACACTGAAGCTTTCTTT.

V usage is TRBV5-6 and J usage is TRBJ2-1; D is possibly TRBD1 or TRBD2 (6 bases each). This CDR3 spans 14 amino acids. V was clipped by 4 bases and J by 2 bases, with 10 bases between them. CDR1 and CDR2 (germline): SGHDT, YYEEEE. Here the CDR3 reads CASSQGRPYNEQFF. The CDR3 DNA is TGTGCCAGCAGCCAGGGGAGGCCCTACAATGAGCAGTTCTTC.

The rearrangement links TRBV4-3 to TRBJ1-4; 8 bases fit TRBD1. The CDR3 consists of 14 residues. CDR1 LGHNA and CDR2 YSLEER come from the germline V gene. The V gene end was trimmed by 4 bases and the J gene end by 7 bases; junction bases not matched to a gene: 5. As DNA, the CDR3 is TGCGCCAGCAGCCCCCACAGGGGGACTGAAAAACTGTTTTTT. Its translation is CASSPHRGTEKLFF.

The V call is TRBV2, the J call TRBJ1-1; no firm D call. Germline-derived CDR1 and CDR2 are SNHLY and FYNNEI. V shed 4 bases and J shed 11 bases, with 11 bases lying between them. CDR3 size: 11 residues. The chain's CDR3 is CASSGPIGAFF. CDR3 nucleotide sequence: TGTGCCAGCAGTGGCCCGATAGGTGCTTTCTTT.

The rearrangement links TRBV6-2 or TRBV6-3 to TRBJ1-2; no firm D call. Looked up from germline, CDR1 is MNHEY and CDR2 is SVGEGT. This CDR3 is built from 19 residues. Trimming left V 0 bases short and J 0 bases short, with 20 bases between. The CDR3 protein is CASSYSGDTTTATNYGYTF. DNA of the CDR3: TGTGCCAGCAGTTACTCAGGAGATACAACTACCGCTACTAACTATGGCTACACCTTC.

Comments on this clonotype: A much more abundant neighbour one base away suggests this may be a read error. V is TRBV7-6 and J is TRBJ1-5; a weak D match, TRBD1 (6 bases). The tail of the sequence fits TRBJ2-3 better, so the J call may be wrong. This CDR3 is built from 18 residues. Germline-derived CDR1 and CDR2 are SGHVS and FNYEAQ. Here the CDR3 reads CASRRRDTEPYSNQPQYF. CDR3 nucleotides: TGTGCCAGCAGAAGACGGGACACGGAACCTTATAGCAATCAGCCCCAGTATTTT.

This clonotype was counted a few times. J is TRBJ1-1 and V is TRBV6-1; D not certain. V was shortened by 8 bases and J by 2 bases, with 9 bases between the two germline ends. The CDR3 spans 12 residues. Germline-derived CDR1 and CDR2 are MNHNS and SASEGT. CDR3 sequence: CASSPRNTEAFF. As DNA, the CDR3 is TGTGCCAGCTCGCCGAGAAACACTGAAGCTTTCTTT.

The rearrangement links TRBV11-2 to TRBJ2-3, with 10 bases aligning to TRBD1. From germline, CDR1 is SGHAT and CDR2 FQNNGV. CDR3 size: 18 residues. V shed 5 bases, J shed 4 bases, and the junction held 15 bases outside the gene matches. CDR3 amino acids: CASSPQGAGTGESDTQYF. For the CDR3, the DNA is TGTGCCAGCAGCCCACAGGGTGCGGGGACAGGGGAATCAGATACGCAGTATTTT.

This clonotype was seen a handful of times. V is TRBV6-5 and J is TRBJ2-5; D might be TRBD1 or TRBD2, each matching 7 bases. In germline, CDR1 is MNHEY, CDR2 SVGAGI. The CDR3 is made up of 16 amino acids. V dropped 2 bases and J dropped 5 bases, with 18 bases sitting between them. CDR3 residues: CASSYGEGAWRETQYF. CDR3 bases: TGTGCCAGCAGTTACGGGGAGGGGGCGTGGAGGGAGACCCAGTACTTC.

The chain has TRBV5-4 and TRBJ1-6, with no clear D. The germline V and J ends were trimmed by 1 base and 15 bases, with 8 bases remaining between them. The germline gives CDR1 SGHNT, CDR2 YYREEE (reference sequence). The CDR3 has 11 amino acids. DNA of the CDR3: TGTGCCAGCAGCTTGTCGGGGAGCCTCCACTTT. Translation gives CASSLSGSLHF.

The V gene is TRBV24-1, the J gene TRBJ2-3; TRBD2 might be the D (6 bases). The CDR3 consists of 16 residues. V was cut by 3 bases and J by 2 bases, with 14 bases left in between. Germline V CDR1 and CDR2: KGHDR, SFDVKD. The CDR3: CATSDRRGPSTDTQYF. The CDR3 DNA reads as TGTGCCACCAGTGATCGGAGGGGTCCATCCACAGATACGCAGTATTTT.

This clonotype occurred many times. The chain combines TRBV7-9 with TRBJ1-1; weak D call: TRBD1 (5 bases). The V gene lost 11 bases and the J gene lost 1 base, with 17 bases spanning the gap. The CDR3 has 14 amino acids. Germline V gives CDR1 SEHNR, CDR2 FQNEAQ (reference sequence). The CDR3 spells CAFEWDGANTEAFF. For the CDR3, the DNA is TGTGCCTTCGAGTGGGACGGAGCGAACACTGAAGCTTTCTTT.

The chain joins TRBV7-4 to TRBJ2-3, with 10 positions matching TRBD2. This CDR3 is built from 16 residues. The V and J ends lost 5 bases and 2 bases, in that order; junction bases with no gene match: 7. Germline CDR1 and CDR2: SGHVT and SQSDAQ. The CDR3 region has the DNA TGTGCCAGCAGCCCAGCTAGCGGGGGCAACACAGATACGCAGTATTTT. It specifies CASSPASGGNTDTQYF.

About this clonotype: This could be a read error, since a much larger clone is one nucleotide away. This chain joins TRBV12-3 or TRBV12-4 and TRBJ2-3; TRBD1 agrees at 8 bases. The CDR3 contains 13 residues. CDR3 amino acids: CASRGQATDTQFF. CDR3 in DNA: TGTGCCAGCAGGGGACAGGCGACAGATACGCAGTTTTTT.

At least ten counts were recorded for this clonotype. This chain uses TRBV7-2 with TRBJ2-7; D possibly corresponds to TRBD2 (5 bases). Trimming left V 2 bases short and J 7 bases short, with 12 bases between. Germline V gives CDR1 SGHTA, CDR2 FQGNSA. The CDR3 is made up of 13 amino acids. CDR3 in amino acids: CASSLTPSGEQYV. The DNA of the CDR3 is TGTGCCAGCAGCTTAACCCCGTCGGGGGAGCAGTACGTC.

The sample holds a few counts of this clonotype. The chain uses TRBV27 and TRBJ1-1; 9 bases match TRBD1. The J segment lost 5 bases and the V segment lost 4 bases, leaving 5 bases of the junction unmatched. Germline V gene sequence: CDR1 MNHEY, CDR2 SMNVEV (reference sequence). The CDR3 is 14 amino acids. The CDR3 loop is CASSYGTGKTEAFF. As DNA, the CDR3 is TGTGCCAGCAGTTACGGGACAGGGAAAACTGAAGCTTTCTTT.

The chain carries TRBV7-6 and TRBJ2-5, with 7 positions matching TRBD1. With 3 bases clipped from V and 5 bases from J, the junction kept 12 bases outside the gene matches. This CDR3 has 16 amino acids. The germline gives CDR1 SGHVS, CDR2 FNYEAQ. Written as DNA, the CDR3 is TGTGCCAGCAGCTTGGTCCGGGACAGCACTAGTGAGACCCAGTACTTC. Translating it yields CASSLVRDSTSETQYF. The whole variable domain, filled in from reference TRBV7-6 and TRBJ2-5, reads GAGVSQSPRYKVTKRGQDVALRCDPISGHVSLYWYRQALGQGPEFLTYFNYEAQQDKSGLPNDRFSAERPEGSISTLTIQRTEQRDSAMYRCASSLVRDSTSETQYFGPGTRLLVL.

This clonotype was counted ten times or more. The chain has TRBV7-8 and TRBJ2-7, with TRBD1 matching over 8 bases. This CDR3 comprises 12 residues. J lost 7 bases, V lost 5 bases, and 4 bases had no gene match. CDR1 is SGHVS and CDR2 is FQNEAQ in the germline V gene. This CDR3 is CASSQTGVEQYF. The CDR3 nucleotides read TGTGCCAGCAGCCAGACAGGGGTTGAGCAGTACTTC.

This clonotype occurred many times. This chain joins TRBV7-2 and TRBJ2-7; tentative D call: TRBD2 (5 bases). This CDR3 has 14 amino acids. Germline assignment: CDR1 SGHTA and CDR2 FQGNSA. Deletions cut 5 bases from V and 4 bases from J, with 15 bases between. CDR3 sequence (DNA): TGTGCCAGCAGCCCCGAGGGCCCGGGGTACGAGCAGTACTTC. Residues: CASSPEGPGYEQYF.

This chain connects TRBV2 to TRBJ2-1; 8 bases align to TRBD2. V lost 5 bases to trimming and J lost 0 bases; unmatched junction nucleotides: 12. Germline CDR1 and CDR2: SNHLY and FYNNEI. This CDR3 spans 18 amino acids. CDR3 DNA sequence: TGTGCCAGCAGTTGGAATCTGCGGGGGGCAGACTCCTACAATGAGCAGTTCTTC. This codes for CASSWNLRGADSYNEQFF. Variable domain in full (rest from reference TRBV2 and TRBJ2-1): EPEVTQTPSHQVTQMGQEVILRCVPISNHLYFYWYRQILGQKVEFLVSFYNNEISEKSEIFDDQFSVERPDGSNFTLKIRSTKLEDSAMYFCASSWNLRGADSYNEQFFGPGTRLTVL.

Of note for this clonotype: This may be a read error: a much more frequent sequence differs by one nucleotide. The J gene is TRBJ2-3, the V gene TRBV7-2; tentatively, D is TRBD1 or TRBD2 (5 bases each). Between the trimmed V and J ends, which lost 5 bases and 6 bases, there was a span of 15 bases. CDR3 length: 14 residues. Germline V gene lookup returns CDR1 SGHTA and CDR2 FQGNSA. The CDR3 DNA sequence: TGTGCCAGCAGCGAATTGGGGACCAGCGATACGCAGTATTTT. It yields the protein CASSELGTSDTQYF.

This clonotype was counted only a few times. The chain joins TRBV15 to TRBJ2-3; TRBD2 is a possible D gene (7 bases). This CDR3 has 19 amino acids. Germline V lookup: CDR1 LNHNV, CDR2 YYDKDF (reference sequence). Trimming took 2 bases from V and 4 from J, leaving 25 bases between them. The CDR3 region has the DNA TGTGCCACCAGCAGACTCCTTGGGTTACAGGGAGGGATCGCAGATACGCAGTATTTT. Translating it yields CATSRLLGLQGGIADTQYF.

V is TRBV12-3 or TRBV12-4 and J is TRBJ2-7; D is perhaps TRBD1 or TRBD2 (5 bases each). The ends were cut back, 5 bases at V and 0 bases at J, with 14 bases in the middle. This CDR3 comprises 15 residues. The CDR3 protein is CASSPRVRGSYEQYF. CDR3 coding DNA: TGTGCCAGCAGTCCCAGGGTGAGGGGCTCCTACGAGCAGTACTTC.

CDR3 DNA sequence: TGTGCCAGCAGCCCTAACTCAGGGATCTACGACTATGGCTACACCTTC. This encodes CASSPNSGIYDYGYTF. The V gene is TRBV7-8, the J gene TRBJ1-2, with D possibly TRBD1 on 5 matching bases. The V end lost 5 bases, the J end lost 3 bases, and 19 bases lay between the germline ends. Germline V gene lookup returns CDR1 SGHVS and CDR2 FQNEAQ. The CDR3 runs 16 residues.

This clonotype was seen more than once but under ten times. The chain joins TRBV6-2 or TRBV6-3 to TRBJ1-5; D is perhaps TRBD1 (5 bases). From germline, CDR1 is MNHEY and CDR2 SVGEGT. The length of the CDR3 is 14 residues. Between the trimmed V and J ends, which lost 2 bases and 3 bases, there was a span of 8 bases. The CDR3 reads CASSYGAPNQPQHF. The CDR3 DNA is TGTGCCAGCAGTTACGGGGCTCCCAATCAGCCCCAGCATTTT.

This rearrangement joins TRBV28 to TRBJ2-6; D uncertain. CDR1 and CDR2 from the germline V gene are MDHEN and SYDVKM. The CDR3 consists of 15 residues. The V gene lost 3 bases and the J gene lost 4 bases, with 10 bases spanning the gap. CDR3 sequence (DNA): TGTGCCAGCAGTTTGACCCTTACCGGGGCCAACGTCCTGACTTTC. Protein sequence: CASSLTLTGANVLTF. Full variable domain (missing parts from reference TRBV28 and TRBJ2-6): DVKVTQSSRYLVKRTGEKVFLECVQDMDHENMFWYRQDPGLGLRLIYFSYDVKMKEKGDIPEGYSVSREKKERFSLILESASTNQTSMYLCASSLTLTGANVLTFGAGSRLTVL.

The chain joins TRBV25-1 to TRBJ1-1; possibly TRBD1 for D (5 bases). CDR1 is MGHDK and CDR2 is SYGVNS in the germline V gene. The V gene lost 0 bases and the J gene lost 7 bases, with 12 bases spanning the gap. The CDR3 totals 14 residues. The CDR3 reads CASSEYLGGGEAFF. CDR3 DNA sequence: TGTGCCAGCAGTGAATACCTCGGTGGGGGTGAAGCTTTCTTT.

This clonotype was seen a few times. The chain is built from TRBV19 and TRBJ2-1; D is perhaps TRBD1 or TRBD2 (6 bases each). The CDR3 is 15 amino acids. Looked up from germline, CDR1 is LNHDA and CDR2 is SQIVND (reference sequence). Trimming left V 4 bases short and J 2 bases short, with 12 bases between. The CDR3 bases are TGTGCCAGTAGTACTTTCGGGGGCACCTACAATGAGCAGTTCTTC. Amino acid sequence: CASSTFGGTYNEQFF.

This clonotype appeared a few times. The chain couples TRBV27 to TRBJ2-7; no clear D gene. This CDR3 spans 12 amino acids. Germline CDR1 reads MNHEY; CDR2 reads SMNVEV (reference sequence). Trimming cost V 7 bases and J 1 base, with 8 bases left between them. CDR3 loop: CASMGNSYEQYF. In DNA, the CDR3 is TGTGCCAGCATGGGCAATTCCTACGAGCAGTACTTC.